Detailed here is one T cell receptor (beta chain). Its antigen remains unidentified. This specimen belongs to a study of CD8 T cells in ankylosing spondylitis. Study-level results: Disease-linked clones proved CD8+ and comparatively uncommon in peripheral blood. As reported, disease-linked clones showed significant enrichment in matched ankylosing spondylitis synovial fluid. Apparently characteristic of ankylosing spondylitis blood was a TCR beta motif (under ten highly homologous variants). Previously reported in reactive arthritis synovial fluid and blood were some of the motif variants.

TCRdb used MiXCR to reprocess the 5' RACE reads, holding one entry per CDR3 protein. This table holds fewer than 400,000 distinct CDR3 sequences, 14% to 15% found once. V shed 4 bases and J shed 2 bases, with 9 bases lying between them. The CDR3 has 13 amino acids. CDR1 is KGHSH and CDR2 is LQKENI in the germline V gene. The specimen was blood, either unsorted or a sorted T cell fraction (not recorded which). The receptor's source is a male donor with ankylosing spondylitis or in good health (not recorded which). This chain joins TRBV18 and TRBJ2-7; maybe TRBD1 (6 bases). The DNA for the CDR3 is TGTGCCAGCTCACAAGGGACAACCTACGAGCAGTACTTC. This sequence encodes CASSQGTTYEQYF.